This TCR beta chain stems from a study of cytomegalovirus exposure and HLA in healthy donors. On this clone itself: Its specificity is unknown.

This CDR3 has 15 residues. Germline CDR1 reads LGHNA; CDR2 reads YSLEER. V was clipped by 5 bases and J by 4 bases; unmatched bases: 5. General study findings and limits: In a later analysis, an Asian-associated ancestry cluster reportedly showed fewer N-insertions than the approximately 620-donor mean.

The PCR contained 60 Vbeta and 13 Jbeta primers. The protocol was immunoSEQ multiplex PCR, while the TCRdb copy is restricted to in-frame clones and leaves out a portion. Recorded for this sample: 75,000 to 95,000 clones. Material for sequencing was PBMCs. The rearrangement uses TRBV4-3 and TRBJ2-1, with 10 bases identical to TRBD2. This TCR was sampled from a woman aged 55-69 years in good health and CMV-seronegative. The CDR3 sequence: CASSYGLAVYNEQFF. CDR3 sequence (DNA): TGCGCCAGCAGCTACGGACTAGCGGTTTACAATGAGCAGTTCTTC.